The entry below describes one T cell receptor beta chain. The V end was cut by 4 bases, the J end by 10 bases, with 16 bases between. This CDR3 spans 13 amino acids. The V gene's germline CDR1 is LNHNV and CDR2 YYDKDF (reference sequence). These data come from a study of CD8+ T cells in alopecia areata. RNA, once extracted, was reverse transcribed into cDNA for use as the sequencing template. Sequenced by immunoSEQ multiplex PCR; TCRdb stores in-frame clones only, minus some. This sample has approximately 180,000 clones, with under 80% found just once. Treatment given: oral pan-JAK inhibitor, 5-10 mg twice daily.

Specimen: CD4+ T cells sorted from blood, collected at roughly week 49, from a patient treated with tofacitinib. The sequence was collected from a human donor with alopecia areata. J is TRBJ1-2 and V is TRBV15, with D possibly TRBD1 on 5 matching bases. CDR3 sequence (DNA): TGTGCCACCAGCATCCCCAGGGCCCAGCCCTACACCTTC. It is translated as CATSIPRAQPYTF.